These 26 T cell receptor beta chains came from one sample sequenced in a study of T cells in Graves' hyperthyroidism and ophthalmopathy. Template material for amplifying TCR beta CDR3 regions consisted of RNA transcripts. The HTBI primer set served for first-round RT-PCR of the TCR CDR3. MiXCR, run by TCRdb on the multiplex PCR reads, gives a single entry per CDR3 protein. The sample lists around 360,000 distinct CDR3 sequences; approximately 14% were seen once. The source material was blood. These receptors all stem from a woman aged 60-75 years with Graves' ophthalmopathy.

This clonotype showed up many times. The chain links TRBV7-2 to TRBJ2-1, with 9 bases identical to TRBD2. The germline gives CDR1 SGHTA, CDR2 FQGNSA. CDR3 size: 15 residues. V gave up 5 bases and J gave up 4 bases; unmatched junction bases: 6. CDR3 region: CASSAREGLYNEQFF. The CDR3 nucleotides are TGTGCCAGCAGCGCGCGGGAGGGCCTGTACAATGAGCAGTTCTTC.

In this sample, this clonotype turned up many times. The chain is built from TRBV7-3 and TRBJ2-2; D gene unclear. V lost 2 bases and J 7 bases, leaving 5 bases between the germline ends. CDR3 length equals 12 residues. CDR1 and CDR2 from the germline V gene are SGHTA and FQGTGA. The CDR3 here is CASSLGIGELFF. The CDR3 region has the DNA TGTGCCAGCAGCTTAGGCATCGGGGAGCTGTTTTTT.

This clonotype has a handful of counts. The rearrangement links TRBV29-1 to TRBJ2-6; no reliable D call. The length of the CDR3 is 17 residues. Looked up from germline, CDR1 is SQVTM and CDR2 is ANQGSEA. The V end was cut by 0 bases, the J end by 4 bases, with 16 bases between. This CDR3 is CSVEDPIRSGGANVLTF. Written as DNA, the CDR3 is TGCAGCGTTGAAGATCCTATCCGCTCCGGGGGGGCCAACGTCCTGACTTTC.

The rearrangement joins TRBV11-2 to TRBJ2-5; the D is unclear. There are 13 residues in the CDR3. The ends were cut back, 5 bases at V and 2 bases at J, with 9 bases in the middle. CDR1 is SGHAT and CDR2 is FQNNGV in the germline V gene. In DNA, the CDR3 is TGTGCCAGCAGCCCCAGTTGGCAAGAGACCCAGTACTTC. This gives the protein CASSPSWQETQYF.

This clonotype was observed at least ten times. The CDR3: CASSGLAGGYYEQYF. The CDR3 DNA is TGTGCCAGCAGTGGTCTAGCGGGAGGGTACTACGAGCAGTACTTC. The V gene is TRBV13, the J gene TRBJ2-7; TRBD2 matches at 12 bases. The CDR3 consists of 15 residues. Germline values: CDR1 PRHDT, CDR2 FYEKMQ (reference sequence). The V and J ends lost 6 bases and 3 bases, in that order; junction bases with no gene match: 6.

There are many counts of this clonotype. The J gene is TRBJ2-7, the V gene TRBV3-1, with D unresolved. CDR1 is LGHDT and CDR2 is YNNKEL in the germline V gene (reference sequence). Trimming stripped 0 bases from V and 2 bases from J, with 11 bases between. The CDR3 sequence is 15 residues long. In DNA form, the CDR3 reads TGTGCCAGCAGCCAAGACTTCGGTGGGACCTACGAGCAGTACTTC. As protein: CASSQDFGGTYEQYF.

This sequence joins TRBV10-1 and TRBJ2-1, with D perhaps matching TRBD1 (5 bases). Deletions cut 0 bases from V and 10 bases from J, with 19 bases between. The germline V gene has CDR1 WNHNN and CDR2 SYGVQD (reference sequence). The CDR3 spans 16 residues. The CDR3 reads CASSESSFRAEEEQFF. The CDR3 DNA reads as TGCGCCAGCAGTGAGTCGTCGTTCAGGGCGGAAGAGGAGCAGTTCTTC.

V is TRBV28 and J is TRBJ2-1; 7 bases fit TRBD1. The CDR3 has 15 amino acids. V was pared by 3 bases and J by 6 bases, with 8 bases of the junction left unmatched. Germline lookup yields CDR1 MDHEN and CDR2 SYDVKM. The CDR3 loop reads CASSLGQGVGNEQFF. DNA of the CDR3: TGTGCCAGCAGTTTGGGCCAGGGGGTCGGCAATGAGCAGTTCTTC.

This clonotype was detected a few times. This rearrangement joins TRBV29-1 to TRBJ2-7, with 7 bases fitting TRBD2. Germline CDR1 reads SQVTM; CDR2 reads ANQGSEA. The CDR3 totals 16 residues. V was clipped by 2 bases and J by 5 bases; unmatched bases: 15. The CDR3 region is CSVESPRGGRRNEQYF. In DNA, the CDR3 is TGCAGCGTTGAAAGCCCTCGGGGCGGGAGAAGGAACGAGCAGTACTTC.

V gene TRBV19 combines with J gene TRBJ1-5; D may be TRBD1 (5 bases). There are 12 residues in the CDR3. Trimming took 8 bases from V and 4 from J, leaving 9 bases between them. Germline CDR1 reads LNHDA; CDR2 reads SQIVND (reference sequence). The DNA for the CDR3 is TGTGCCAGTCAGGGACGGAATCAGCCCCAGCATTTT. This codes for CASQGRNQPQHF.

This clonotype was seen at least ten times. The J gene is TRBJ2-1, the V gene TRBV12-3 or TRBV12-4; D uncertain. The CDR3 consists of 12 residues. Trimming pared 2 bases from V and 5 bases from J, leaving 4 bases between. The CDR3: CASSLNHNEQFF. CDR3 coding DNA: TGTGCCAGCAGTTTAAACCACAATGAGCAGTTCTTC.

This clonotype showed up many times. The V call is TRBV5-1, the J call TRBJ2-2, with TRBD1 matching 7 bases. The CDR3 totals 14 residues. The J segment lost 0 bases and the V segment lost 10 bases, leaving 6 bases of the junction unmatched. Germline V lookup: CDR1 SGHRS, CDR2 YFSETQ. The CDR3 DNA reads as TGCGCCGGACAGGACGGGACGAACACCGGGGAGCTGTTTTTT. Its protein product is CAGQDGTNTGELFF.

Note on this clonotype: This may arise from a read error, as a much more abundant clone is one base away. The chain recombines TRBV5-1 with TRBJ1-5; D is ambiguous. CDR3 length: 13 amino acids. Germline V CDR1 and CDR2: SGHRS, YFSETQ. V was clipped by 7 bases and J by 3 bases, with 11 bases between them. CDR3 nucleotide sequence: TGCGCCAGCGGCCCGGGGTACAATCAGCCCCAGCATTTT. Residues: CASGPGYNQPQHF.

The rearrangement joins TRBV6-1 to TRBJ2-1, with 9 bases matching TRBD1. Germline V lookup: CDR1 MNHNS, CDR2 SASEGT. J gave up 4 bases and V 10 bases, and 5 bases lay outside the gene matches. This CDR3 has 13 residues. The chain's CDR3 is CATGQGPYNEQFF. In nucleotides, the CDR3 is TGTGCCACCGGACAGGGGCCTTACAATGAGCAGTTCTTC.

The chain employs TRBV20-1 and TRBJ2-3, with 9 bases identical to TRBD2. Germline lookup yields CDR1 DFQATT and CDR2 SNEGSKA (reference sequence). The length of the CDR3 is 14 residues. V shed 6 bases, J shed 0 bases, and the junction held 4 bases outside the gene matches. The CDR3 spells CSAYSGRSTDTQYF. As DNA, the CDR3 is TGCAGTGCCTATAGCGGGAGAAGCACAGATACGCAGTATTTT.

The CDR3 DNA is TGTGCCAGTAGTATCGGTGGACCTAGCAATCAGCCCCAGCATTTT. Its protein is CASSIGGPSNQPQHF. The chain uses TRBV19 and TRBJ1-5; D remains unclear. Germline V CDR1 and CDR2: LNHDA, SQIVND (reference sequence). Trimming shortened V by 3 bases and J by 0 bases, and 9 bases separated the two germline ends. The CDR3 totals 15 residues.

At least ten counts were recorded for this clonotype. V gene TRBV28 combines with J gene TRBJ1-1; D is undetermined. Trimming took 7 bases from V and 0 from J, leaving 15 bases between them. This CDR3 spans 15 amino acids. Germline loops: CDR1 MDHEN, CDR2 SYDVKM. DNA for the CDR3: TGTGCCAGCACCCCCGGCGGGATCATGAACACTGAAGCTTTCTTT. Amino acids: CASTPGGIMNTEAFF.

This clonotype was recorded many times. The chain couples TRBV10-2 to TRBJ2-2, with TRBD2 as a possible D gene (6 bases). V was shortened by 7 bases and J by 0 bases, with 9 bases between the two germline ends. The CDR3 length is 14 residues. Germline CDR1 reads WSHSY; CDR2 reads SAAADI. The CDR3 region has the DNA TGCGCCAGCATAGGGAGGTCGAACACCGGGGAGCTGTTTTTT. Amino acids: CASIGRSNTGELFF.

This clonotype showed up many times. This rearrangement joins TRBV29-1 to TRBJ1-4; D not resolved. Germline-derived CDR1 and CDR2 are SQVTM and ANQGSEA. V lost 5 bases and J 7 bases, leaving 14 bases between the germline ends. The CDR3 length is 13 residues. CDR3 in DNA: TGCAGCGTTAGCGTCGGATCGGGTGAAAAACTGTTTTTT. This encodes CSVSVGSGEKLFF.

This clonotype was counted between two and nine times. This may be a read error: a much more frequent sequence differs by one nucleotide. The CDR3 sequence: CASSSPSSGGPDTQYF. CDR3 in DNA: TGTGCCAGCAGTTCACCGTCTAGCGGGGGCCCAGATACGCAGTATTTT. The rearrangement uses TRBV28 and TRBJ2-3; 10 bases are shared with TRBD2. Germline CDR1 MDHEN, CDR2 SYDVKM. The CDR3 has 16 amino acids. Trimming removed 4 bases from V and 4 bases from J; junction bases left unmatched: 8.

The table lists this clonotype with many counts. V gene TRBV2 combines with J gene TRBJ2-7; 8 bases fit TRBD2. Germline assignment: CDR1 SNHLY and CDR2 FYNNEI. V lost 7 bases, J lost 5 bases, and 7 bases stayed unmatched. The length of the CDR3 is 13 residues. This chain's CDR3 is CASIGLAHNEQYF. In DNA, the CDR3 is TGTGCCAGCATAGGACTAGCCCATAACGAGCAGTACTTC.

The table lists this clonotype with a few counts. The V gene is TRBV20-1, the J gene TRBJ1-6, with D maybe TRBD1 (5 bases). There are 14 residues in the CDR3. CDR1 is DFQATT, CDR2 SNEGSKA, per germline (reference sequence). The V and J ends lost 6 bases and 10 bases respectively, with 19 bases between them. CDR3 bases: TGCAGTGCCTCCACAGGATACATTAACTCACCCCTCCACTTT. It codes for CSASTGYINSPLHF.

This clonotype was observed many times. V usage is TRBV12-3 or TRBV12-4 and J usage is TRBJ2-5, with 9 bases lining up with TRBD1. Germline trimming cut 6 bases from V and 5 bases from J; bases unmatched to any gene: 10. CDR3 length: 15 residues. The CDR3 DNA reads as TGTGCCAGCAGACCCAATGGACAGGGGCGGGAGACCCAGTACTTC. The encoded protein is CASRPNGQGRETQYF.

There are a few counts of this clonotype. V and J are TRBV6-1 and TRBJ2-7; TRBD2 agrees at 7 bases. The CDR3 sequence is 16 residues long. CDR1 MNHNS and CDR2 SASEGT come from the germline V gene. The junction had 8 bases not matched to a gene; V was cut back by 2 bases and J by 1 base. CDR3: CASSERAGAGSYEQYF. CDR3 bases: TGTGCCAGCAGTGAAAGGGCGGGAGCGGGGTCCTACGAGCAGTACTTC.

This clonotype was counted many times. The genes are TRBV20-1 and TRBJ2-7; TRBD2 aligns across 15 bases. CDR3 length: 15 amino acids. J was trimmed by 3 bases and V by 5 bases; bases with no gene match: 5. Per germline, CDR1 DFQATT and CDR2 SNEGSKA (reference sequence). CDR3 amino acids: CSAGLAGGNYYEQYF. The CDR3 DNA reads TGCAGTGCTGGACTAGCGGGGGGGAACTACTACGAGCAGTACTTC.

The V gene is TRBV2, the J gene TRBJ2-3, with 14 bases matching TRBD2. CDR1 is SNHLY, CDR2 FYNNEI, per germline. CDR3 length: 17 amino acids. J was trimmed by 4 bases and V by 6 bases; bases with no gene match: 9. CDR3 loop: CASRAGTSGRGADTQYF. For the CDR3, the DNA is TGTGCCAGCAGGGCCGGGACTAGCGGGAGAGGGGCAGATACGCAGTATTTT.